This TCR beta chain was sequenced for a study of T cell repertoires in cytomegalovirus infection. About the research overall: Public TCR beta signatures were indicative of both CMV infection and a matching HLA type. Overall study results and limits: There were carriers of CMV plus the relevant HLA, and cumulative public TCR beta family frequency identified them. Across the ex vivo response, the dominant clonotypes were HLA-C-restricted CMV-specific TCR beta clonotypes.

CDR1 MDHEN and CDR2 SYDVKM come from the germline V gene. Trimming removed 4 bases at V and 0 bases at J, with 10 bases between. The CDR3 runs 15 residues. As regards this clonotype: Antigen: not known.

TCRdb reanalysed the reads using MiXCR and keeps one entry per CDR3 protein. The sample holds some 320,000 distinct CDR3 sequences, around 29% seen once. This receptor was identified in a human donor in good health (CMV status not recorded). Some clones in this sample may be carry-over from other donors' samples. This chain joins TRBV28 and TRBJ2-4; D is undetermined. The input for sequencing was cultured PBMCs, taken from culture after CMV antigen stimulation. In nucleotides, the CDR3 is TGTGCCAGCAGTTCGAACAGCCTAGCCAAAAACATTCAGTACTTC. Translating gives CASSSNSLAKNIQYF.